This T cell receptor (beta chain) was identified during a study of CD8+CD57+ T cells in acquired aplastic anemia. Study-level findings and limits: About 30 CD8+ CDR3 sequences occurred in both the patients and the controls. The CD8+ Simpson's diversity of patients and controls was not significantly different.

Comments on this clonotype: Its antigen remains unidentified.

TCR beta VDJ and CDR3 profiling used genomic DNA as template. TCRdb re-called the reads with MiXCR, one entry per CDR3 protein. The data hold a few hundred thousand distinct CDR3 sequences, with roughly 50% observed a single time. The CDR3 loop spans 16 amino acids. Germline V gene data show CDR1 as KGHSH and CDR2 as LQKENI. The junction had 9 bases not matched to a gene; V was cut back by 3 bases and J by 2 bases. Patients chosen for sequencing had shown CD8+CD57+ cell expansion by flow cytometry. There was no therapy given to any patient before the blood sampling took place. The receptor was isolated from a human donor with aplastic anemia. The chain employs TRBV18 and TRBJ2-7; TRBD1 agrees at 8 bases. The sample was sorted CD4+, CD8+, or CD8+CD57+ T cells (not recorded which) from PBMCs. The CDR3: CASSPTGAAPTYEQYF. CDR3 in DNA: TGTGCCAGCTCACCGACAGGGGCCGCTCCAACCTACGAGCAGTACTTC. The full variable domain, completed using reference TRBV18 and TRBJ2-7, is NAGVMQNPRHLVRRRGQEARLRCSPMKGHSHVYWYRQLPEEGLKFMVYLQKENIIDESGMPKERFSAEFPKEGPSILRIQQVVRGDSAAYFCASSPTGAAPTYEQYFGPGTRLTVT.